This T cell receptor (beta chain) stems from a study of T cells in localized non-small cell lung cancer. Here immunoSEQ multiplex PCR was the method, and the copy in TCRdb shows in-frame clones only, minus some. The sample shows about 41,000 clones, 85% to 90% of them seen only once. The V gene's germline CDR1 is SGHDN and CDR2 FVKESK. V was pared by 2 bases and J by 5 bases, with 13 bases of the junction left unmatched. The CDR3 loop spans 18 amino acids. J is TRBJ2-2 and V is TRBV14; 8 bases align to TRBD1. Source: peripheral blood, taken before any cancer treatment. The TCR was taken from an older female donor with stage I squamous cell lung carcinoma. CDR3 nucleotide sequence: TGTGCCAGCAGCCAAAAGGTGGGGGGACAGGTGGGTACCGGGGAGCTGTTTTTT. As protein: CASSQKVGGQVGTGELFF.